The T cell receptor (beta chain) described here comes from a study of blood T cell repertoires in COVID-19. Turning to the study itself: Some COVID-19 samples were acute and others convalescent; all came from the United States, Italy and Spain. In each case, the material was cDNA or gDNA derived from T cells, B-cell-depleted T cells, or PBMCs.

In the authors' workflow: For nucleated cells, counts were estimated from reference gene primer amplification. Only in-frame clones appear in the TCRdb table, and some are missing; sequencing was by immunoSEQ multiplex PCR. For V, J and clone size, that table is used; D and trimming come from the DNA. The repertoire holds under 250,000 clones, with around 89% as singletons. Seattle patients were enrolled while actively infected and followed longitudinally. There are 15 residues in the CDR3. V gave up 2 bases and J gave up 4 bases; unmatched junction bases: 7. Germline V gene lookup returns CDR1 MNHEY and CDR2 SVGEGT.

The chain recombines TRBV6-2 or TRBV6-3 with TRBJ2-5, with TRBD1 identical over 7 bases. The sequence was obtained from a woman younger than 45 with COVID-19, enrolled during active disease. The material sequenced was peripheral blood. The CDR3 loop reads CASSYPTGKGETQYF. CDR3 sequence (DNA): TGTGCCAGCAGTTACCCGACAGGGAAGGGAGAGACCCAGTACTTC.